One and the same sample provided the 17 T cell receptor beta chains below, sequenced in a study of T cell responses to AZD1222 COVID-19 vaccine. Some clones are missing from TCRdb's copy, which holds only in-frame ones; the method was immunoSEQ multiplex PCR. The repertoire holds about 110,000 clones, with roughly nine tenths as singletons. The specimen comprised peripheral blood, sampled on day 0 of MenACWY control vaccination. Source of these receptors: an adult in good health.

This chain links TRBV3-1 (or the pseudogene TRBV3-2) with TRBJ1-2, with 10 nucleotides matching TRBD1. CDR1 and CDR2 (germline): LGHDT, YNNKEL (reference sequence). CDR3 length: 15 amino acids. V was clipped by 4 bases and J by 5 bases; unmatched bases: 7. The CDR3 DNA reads TGTGCCAGCAGCCCACGGACAGGGGGTGGTTATGGCTACACCTTC. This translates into CASSPRTGGGYGYTF.

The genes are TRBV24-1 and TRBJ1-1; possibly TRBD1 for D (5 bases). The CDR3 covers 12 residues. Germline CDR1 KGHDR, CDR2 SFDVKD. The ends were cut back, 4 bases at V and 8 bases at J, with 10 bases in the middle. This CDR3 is CATSDPGGEAFF. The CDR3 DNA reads TGTGCCACCAGTGACCCCGGGGGGGAAGCTTTCTTT.

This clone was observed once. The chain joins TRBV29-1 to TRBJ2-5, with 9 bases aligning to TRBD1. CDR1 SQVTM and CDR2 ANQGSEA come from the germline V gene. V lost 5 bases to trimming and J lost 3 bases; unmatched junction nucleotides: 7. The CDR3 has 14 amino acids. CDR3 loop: CSVFEGTGKETQYF. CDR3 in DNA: TGCAGCGTTTTTGAAGGGACAGGGAAAGAGACCCAGTACTTC.

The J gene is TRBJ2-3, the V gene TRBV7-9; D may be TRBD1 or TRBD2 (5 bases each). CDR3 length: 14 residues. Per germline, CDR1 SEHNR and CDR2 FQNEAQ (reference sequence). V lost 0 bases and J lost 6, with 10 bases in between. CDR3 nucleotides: TGTGCCAGCAGCTTAGCCGGGGCAGGGGATACGCAGTATTTT. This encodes CASSLAGAGDTQYF. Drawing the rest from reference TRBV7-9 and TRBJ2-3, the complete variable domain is DTGVSQNPRHKITKRGQNVTFRCDPISEHNRLYWYRQTLGQGPEFLTYFQNEAQLEKSRLLSDRFSAERPKGSFSTLEIQRTEQGDSAMYLCASSLAGAGDTQYFGPGTRLTVL.

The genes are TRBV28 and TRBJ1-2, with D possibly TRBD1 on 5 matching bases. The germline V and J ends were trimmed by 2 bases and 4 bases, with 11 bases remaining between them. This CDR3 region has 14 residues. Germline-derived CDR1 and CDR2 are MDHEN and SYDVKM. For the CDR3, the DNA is TGTGCCAGCAGTTTACAGGGTCTAAGCTATGGCTACACCTTC. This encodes CASSLQGLSYGYTF.

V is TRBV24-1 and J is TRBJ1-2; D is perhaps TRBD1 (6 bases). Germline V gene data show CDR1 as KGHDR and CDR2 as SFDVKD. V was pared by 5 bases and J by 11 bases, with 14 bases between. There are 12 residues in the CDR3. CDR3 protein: CATSAVDSGYTF. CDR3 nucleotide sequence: TGTGCCACCAGTGCCGTGGACAGCGGATACACCTTC.

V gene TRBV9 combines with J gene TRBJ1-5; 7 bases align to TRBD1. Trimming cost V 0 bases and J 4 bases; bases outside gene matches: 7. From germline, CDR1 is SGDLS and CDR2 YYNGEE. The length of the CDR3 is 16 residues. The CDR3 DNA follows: TGTGCCAGCAGCGTAGACGCAGGGGGTATAAATCAGCCCCAGCATTTT. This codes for CASSVDAGGINQPQHF.

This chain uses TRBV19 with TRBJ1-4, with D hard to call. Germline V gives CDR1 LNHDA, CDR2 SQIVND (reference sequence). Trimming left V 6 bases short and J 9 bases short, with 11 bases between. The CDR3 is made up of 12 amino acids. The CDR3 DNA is TGTGCCAGTAGGCAGACTATGAAAAAACTGTTTTTT. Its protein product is CASRQTMKKLFF.

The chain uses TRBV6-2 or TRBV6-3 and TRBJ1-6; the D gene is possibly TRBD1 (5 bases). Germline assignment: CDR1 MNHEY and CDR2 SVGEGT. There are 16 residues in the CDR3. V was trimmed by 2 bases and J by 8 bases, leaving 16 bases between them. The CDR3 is CASSYRVGTLYSPLHF. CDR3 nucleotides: TGTGCCAGCAGTTACAGAGTCGGGACCCTTTATTCACCCCTCCACTTT.

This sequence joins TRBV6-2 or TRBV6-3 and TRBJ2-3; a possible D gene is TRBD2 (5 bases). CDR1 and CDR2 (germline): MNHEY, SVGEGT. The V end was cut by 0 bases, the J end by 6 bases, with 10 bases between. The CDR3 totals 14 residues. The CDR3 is CASSYSHGVDTQYF. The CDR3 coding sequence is TGTGCCAGCAGTTACTCGCACGGGGTCGATACGCAGTATTTT.

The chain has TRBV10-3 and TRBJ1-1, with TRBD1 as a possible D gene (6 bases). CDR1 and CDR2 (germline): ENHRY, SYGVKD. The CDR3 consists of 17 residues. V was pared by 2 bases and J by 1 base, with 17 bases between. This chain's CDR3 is CAISEREQGMRNTEAFF. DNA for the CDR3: TGTGCCATCAGTGAGAGGGAACAGGGTATGAGGAACACTGAAGCTTTCTTT.

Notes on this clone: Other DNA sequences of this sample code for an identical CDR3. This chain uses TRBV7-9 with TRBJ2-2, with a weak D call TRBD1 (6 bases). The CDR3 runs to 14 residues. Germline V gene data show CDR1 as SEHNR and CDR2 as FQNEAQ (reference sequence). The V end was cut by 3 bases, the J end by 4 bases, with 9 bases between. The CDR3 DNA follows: TGTGCCAGCAGCTTTGGGGGCGGCACCGGGGAGCTGTTTTTT. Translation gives CASSFGGGTGELFF.

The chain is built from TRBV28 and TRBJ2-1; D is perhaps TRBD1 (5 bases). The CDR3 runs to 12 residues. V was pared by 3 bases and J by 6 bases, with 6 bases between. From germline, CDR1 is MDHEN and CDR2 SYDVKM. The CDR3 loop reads CASSFQGNEQFF. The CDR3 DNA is TGTGCCAGCAGTTTTCAGGGCAATGAGCAGTTCTTC. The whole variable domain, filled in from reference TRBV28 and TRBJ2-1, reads DVKVTQSSRYLVKRTGEKVFLECVQDMDHENMFWYRQDPGLGLRLIYFSYDVKMKEKGDIPEGYSVSREKKERFSLILESASTNQTSMYLCASSFQGNEQFFGPGTRLTVL.

Written as DNA, the CDR3 is TGTGCCAGCAGTAGGCCCGGTCGAGGGGAACGTTCACCCCTCCACTTT. It yields the protein CASSRPGRGERSPLHF. The chain carries TRBV28 and TRBJ1-6; maybe TRBD1 (5 bases). Trimming took off 5 bases at V and 9 bases at J, with 20 bases between the two ends. Germline V lookup: CDR1 MDHEN, CDR2 SYDVKM. CDR3 length: 16 amino acids.

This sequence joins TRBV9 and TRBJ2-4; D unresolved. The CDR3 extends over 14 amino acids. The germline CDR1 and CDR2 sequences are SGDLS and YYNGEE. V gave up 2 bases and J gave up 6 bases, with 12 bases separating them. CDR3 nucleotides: TGTGCCAGCAGCGTTAGTTCGACGGGAAACATTCAGTACTTC. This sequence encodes CASSVSSTGNIQYF.

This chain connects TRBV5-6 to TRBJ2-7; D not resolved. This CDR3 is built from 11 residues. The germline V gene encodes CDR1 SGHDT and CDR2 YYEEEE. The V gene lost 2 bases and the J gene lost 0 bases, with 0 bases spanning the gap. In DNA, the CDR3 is TGTGCCAGCAGCTTCTCCTACGAGCAGTACTTC. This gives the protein CASSFSYEQYF.

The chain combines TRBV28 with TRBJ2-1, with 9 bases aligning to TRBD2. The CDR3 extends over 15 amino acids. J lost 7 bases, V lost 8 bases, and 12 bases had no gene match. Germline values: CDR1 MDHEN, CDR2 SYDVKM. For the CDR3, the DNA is TGTGCCAGCCGGACGGCCCTAGCGGGGTTAAATGAGCAGTTCTTC. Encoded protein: CASRTALAGLNEQFF.